These 29 T cell receptor beta chains came from one sample sequenced in a study of CD8 T cells in ankylosing spondylitis. Their specific antigens are unknown. Study-wide results and limits: Seemingly characteristic of ankylosing spondylitis blood was a TCR beta motif consisting of about 8 highly homologous variants.

In TCRdb, the 5' RACE reads were re-called with MiXCR into one record per CDR3 protein. The sample yields hundreds of thousands of distinct CDR3 sequences, roughly 10% seen once. Source material: blood, either unsorted or a sorted T cell fraction (not recorded which). The receptors come from a male donor with ankylosing spondylitis.

This clonotype was seen a handful of times. V and J are TRBV28 and TRBJ1-5; tentative D call: TRBD1 (5 bases). The germline gives CDR1 MDHEN, CDR2 SYDVKM. Between the trimmed V and J ends, which lost 5 bases and 3 bases, there was a span of 14 bases. This CDR3 has 15 residues. The chain's CDR3 is CASSGGGSNNQPQHF. The CDR3, as DNA: TGTGCCAGCAGTGGGGGTGGGAGTAACAATCAGCCCCAGCATTTT.

The sample holds a few counts of this clonotype. The chain couples TRBV7-2 to TRBJ2-3; 7 bases map to TRBD1. Per germline, CDR1 SGHTA and CDR2 FQGNSA. V gave up 6 bases and J gave up 0 bases; unmatched junction bases: 3. The CDR3 loop spans 14 amino acids. CDR3 protein: CASRYRGSTDTQYF. The CDR3 coding sequence is TGTGCCAGCAGATACAGGGGTAGCACAGATACGCAGTATTTT.

The chain links TRBV6-6 to TRBJ1-4; D is ambiguous. The CDR3 is 12 amino acids. Germline V gives CDR1 MNHNY, CDR2 SVGAGI (reference sequence). V shed 6 bases and J shed 8 bases, with 10 bases lying between them. In DNA form, the CDR3 reads TGTGCCAGCAGGGGAGGGAGGGAAAAACTGTTTTTT. Translation gives CASRGGREKLFF.

This clonotype was observed at least ten times. This chain connects TRBV5-5 to TRBJ2-5; D uncertain. From germline, CDR1 is SGHKS and CDR2 YYEKEE (reference sequence). This CDR3 region has 12 residues. V gave up 4 bases and J gave up 5 bases, with 9 bases separating them. CDR3 sequence: CASSPITETQYF. For the CDR3, the DNA is TGTGCCAGCAGCCCGATAACCGAGACCCAGTACTTC.

CDR3 sequence: CASSSTGTGNSPLHF. As DNA, the CDR3 is TGTGCCAGCAGCTCCACCGGGACAGGGAATTCACCCCTCCACTTT. The chain has TRBV7-2 and TRBJ1-6; 9 bases are shared with TRBD1. Germline V gene data show CDR1 as SGHTA and CDR2 as FQGNSA. V gave up 4 bases and J gave up 7 bases; unmatched junction bases: 5. The CDR3 runs 15 residues.

This chain uses TRBV29-1 with TRBJ2-5; D ambiguous. The CDR3 has 13 amino acids. From germline, CDR1 is SQVTM and CDR2 ANQGSEA. The V and J ends lost 3 bases and 5 bases respectively, with 13 bases between them. The DNA of the CDR3 is TGCAGCGTTGATTCCAGGCCGATGGAGACCCAGTACTTC. Translated: CSVDSRPMETQYF.

Only a few counts were recorded for this clonotype. V and J are TRBV20-1 and TRBJ2-5; possible D gene TRBD2, 6 bases. This CDR3 has 14 residues. V lost 6 bases and J lost 3, with 17 bases in between. Germline loops: CDR1 DFQATT, CDR2 SNEGSKA (reference sequence). The CDR3 loop reads CSAQNPRTKETQYF. Here the CDR3 DNA reads TGCAGTGCCCAAAACCCGAGGACTAAAGAGACCCAGTACTTC.

This clonotype was seen many times. This chain links TRBV29-1 with TRBJ1-1; D remains unclear. Trimming took off 7 bases at V and 2 bases at J, with 14 bases between the two ends. This CDR3 comprises 13 residues. The germline gives CDR1 SQVTM, CDR2 ANQGSEA. The CDR3 sequence: CSGVPVKNTEAFF. The CDR3 DNA follows: TGCAGCGGGGTACCGGTGAAAAACACTGAAGCTTTCTTT. Based on the CDR3 plus reference TRBV29-1 and TRBJ1-1, the full variable domain is SAVISQKPSRDICQRGTSLTIQCQVDSQVTMMFWYRQQPGQSLTLIATANQGSEATYESGFVIDKFPISRPNLTFSTLTVSNMSPEDSSIYLCSGVPVKNTEAFFGQGTRLTVV.

This clonotype was recorded at least ten times. J is TRBJ2-5 and V is TRBV5-1; possibly TRBD1 or TRBD2 for D (5 bases each). This CDR3 region has 16 residues. Trimming removed 1 base from V and 2 bases from J, with 15 bases in between. Germline CDR1 is SGHRS and CDR2 is YFSETQ. The CDR3 loop reads CASSLYMTREQETQYF. In DNA form, the CDR3 reads TGCGCCAGCAGCTTGTACATGACCAGGGAGCAAGAGACCCAGTACTTC.

This clonotype has at least ten counts. The V and J genes are TRBV12-3 or TRBV12-4 and TRBJ2-7; 10 nucleotides line up with TRBD1. This CDR3 contains 14 residues. Germline trimming cut 5 bases from V and 3 bases from J; bases unmatched to any gene: 4. In DNA form, the CDR3 reads TGTGCCAGCAGTCAGGGACAGGGGCGCTACGAGCAGTACTTC. Encoded protein: CASSQGQGRYEQYF.

About this clonotype itself: A junction end diverges from the germline sequence, so it may reflect a read error. DNA of the CDR3: TGCTGTGCTAGAGATCGGTGGGGGGACAGGGGAGGATCACCCCTCCACTTT. Translation gives CCARDRWGDRGGSPLHF. The chain is built from TRBV20-1 and TRBJ1-6, with 10 bases fitting TRBD1. This CDR3 has 17 amino acids. The germline V gene has CDR1 DFQATT and CDR2 SNEGSKA (reference sequence).

This clonotype was observed a few times. This chain joins TRBV7-2 and TRBJ2-5, with D perhaps being TRBD1 or TRBD2 (5 bases each). Germline V gene sequence: CDR1 SGHTA, CDR2 FQGNSA. Trimming cost V 5 bases and J 3 bases, with 10 bases left between them. The CDR3 has 13 residues. The DNA of the CDR3 is TGTGCCAGCAGCCATGGGACGGAAGAGACCCAGTACTTC. Translating gives CASSHGTEETQYF.

V usage is TRBV20-1 and J usage is TRBJ2-5; D is undetermined. Trimming pared 6 bases from V and 4 bases from J, leaving 15 bases between. Germline V gene lookup returns CDR1 DFQATT and CDR2 SNEGSKA (reference sequence). The CDR3 runs 13 residues. This CDR3 reads CSATLLALETQYF. CDR3 sequence (DNA): TGCAGTGCCACGCTTTTAGCCCTAGAGACCCAGTACTTC.

V and J are TRBV5-1 and TRBJ2-5; D is ambiguous. Per the germline V gene, CDR1 is SGHRS and CDR2 is YFSETQ. The CDR3 length is 14 residues. V lost 6 bases, J lost 3 bases, and 15 bases lay in between. The CDR3 bases are TGCGCCAGCACCCCCGTGGCATGTGAAGAGACCCAGTACTTC. It encodes CASTPVACEETQYF. The full variable domain, rest sourced from reference TRBV5-1 and TRBJ2-5, is KAGVTQTPRYLIKTRGQQVTLSCSPISGHRSVSWYQQTPGQGLQFLFEYFSETQRNKGNFPGRFSGRQFSNSRSEMNVSTLELGDSALYLCASTPVACEETQYFGPGTRLLVL.

This clonotype has just a few counts. The CDR3 region has the DNA TGTGCCAGCAGGCGGACTAGGGGACCTCAAGAGACCCAGTACTTC. Its protein product is CASRRTRGPQETQYF. The V and J genes are TRBV12-3 or TRBV12-4 and TRBJ2-5, with 7 bases lining up with TRBD2. The J segment lost 2 bases and the V segment lost 6 bases, leaving 9 bases of the junction unmatched. The CDR3 covers 15 residues.

The V gene is TRBV20-1, the J gene TRBJ2-5, with D perhaps matching TRBD1 or TRBD2 (5 bases each). Trimming took 1 base from V and 12 from J, leaving 15 bases between them. Germline CDR1 DFQATT, CDR2 SNEGSKA (reference sequence). This CDR3 has 12 residues. CDR3 DNA sequence: TGCAGTGCTAGAGGGGACCAAAGAGATGAGTACTTC. This codes for CSARGDQRDEYF.

V and J are TRBV5-1 and TRBJ1-6; possibly TRBD1 for D (5 bases). Germline V gene lookup returns CDR1 SGHRS and CDR2 YFSETQ. The germline V and J ends were trimmed by 4 bases and 7 bases, with 12 bases remaining between them. The CDR3 is 14 amino acids. CDR3 DNA sequence: TGCGCCAGCAGCCTAGGGGTGAGGAATTCACCCCTCCACTTT. It codes for CASSLGVRNSPLHF.

The CDR3 coding sequence is TGTGCCAGCAGTTACTTGGACAGGGGGGACGGCTACACCTTC. It codes for CASSYLDRGDGYTF. The rearrangement uses TRBV6-5 and TRBJ1-2, with 10 positions matching TRBD1. The CDR3 is 14 amino acids. J lost 8 bases, V lost 1 base, and 4 bases had no gene match. CDR1 is MNHEY, CDR2 SVGAGI, per germline.

The chain has TRBV11-2 and TRBJ1-1, with D possibly matching TRBD1 (5 bases). The germline gives CDR1 SGHAT, CDR2 FQNNGV. The CDR3 contains 15 residues. V lost 0 bases and J 7 bases, leaving 15 bases between the germline ends. For the CDR3, the DNA is TGTGCCAGCAGCTTAGACCTCAATCGGGGGATTGAAGCTTTCTTT. This encodes CASSLDLNRGIEAFF.

The chain combines TRBV20-1 with TRBJ2-1, with 9 bases fitting TRBD1. The V gene's germline CDR1 is DFQATT and CDR2 SNEGSKA (reference sequence). This CDR3 region has 16 residues. The V gene end was trimmed by 2 bases and the J gene end by 5 bases; junction bases not matched to a gene: 10. The CDR3, as DNA: TGCAGTGCTAGAAAACAGGGGGCCAAACGTAACAATGAGCAGTTCTTC. Translated: CSARKQGAKRNNEQFF.

This clonotype was observed at least ten times. The chain employs TRBV7-2 and TRBJ2-7, with 7 bases identical to TRBD1. Germline-derived CDR1 and CDR2 are SGHTA and FQGNSA. V lost 1 base and J lost 6; bases outside the gene matches: 3. The CDR3 is made up of 13 amino acids. This CDR3 is CASSLVQGREQYF. CDR3 nucleotides: TGTGCCAGCAGCTTAGTACAGGGGCGCGAGCAGTACTTC. Based on the CDR3 plus reference TRBV7-2 and TRBJ2-7, the full variable domain is GAGVSQSPSNKVTEKGKDVELRCDPISGHTALYWYRQSLGQGLEFLIYFQGNSAPDKSGLPSDRFSAERTGGSVSTLTIQRTQQEDSAVYLCASSLVQGREQYFGPGTRLTVT.

The sample holds many counts of this clonotype. The rearrangement links TRBV5-1 to TRBJ2-3; 7 bases are shared with TRBD2. This CDR3 has 14 amino acids. V gave up 1 base and J gave up 3 bases; unmatched junction bases: 2. In germline, CDR1 is SGHRS, CDR2 YFSETQ. The CDR3: CASSLSRETDTQYF. CDR3 nucleotide sequence: TGCGCCAGCAGCTTGTCGCGGGAGACAGATACGCAGTATTTT.

J is TRBJ2-5 and V is TRBV4-1; a possible D gene is TRBD2 (7 bases). The V gene's germline CDR1 is MGHRA and CDR2 YSYEKL. The germline V and J ends were trimmed by 4 bases and 4 bases, with 19 bases remaining between them. The CDR3 covers 16 residues. CDR3 protein: CASSLTRGGPPETQYF. The CDR3 DNA reads TGCGCCAGCAGCCTAACTCGCGGGGGCCCCCCAGAGACCCAGTACTTC.

This clonotype was detected ten times or more. The J gene is TRBJ2-1, the V gene TRBV28; TRBD1 or TRBD2 may be the D gene (5 bases each). Germline CDR1 and CDR2: MDHEN and SYDVKM. V was clipped by 5 bases and J by 6 bases, with 17 bases between them. The CDR3 contains 15 residues. The CDR3 DNA reads as TGTGCCAGCAGTCTACCCGGGACCTTGGCCAATGAGCAGTTCTTC. This sequence encodes CASSLPGTLANEQFF. The entire variable domain, with the rest obtained from reference TRBV28 and TRBJ2-1, is as follows: DVKVTQSSRYLVKRTGEKVFLECVQDMDHENMFWYRQDPGLGLRLIYFSYDVKMKEKGDIPEGYSVSREKKERFSLILESASTNQTSMYLCASSLPGTLANEQFFGPGTRLTVL.

This sequence joins TRBV7-9 and TRBJ1-4; no firm D call. The CDR3 is 14 amino acids. With 2 bases removed from V and 9 bases from J, the gap between germline ends came to 13 bases. Germline CDR1 SEHNR, CDR2 FQNEAQ (reference sequence). In DNA form, the CDR3 reads TGTGCCAGCAGCTTATTGGGCGACGGCCAAAAACTGTTTTTT. Its translation is CASSLLGDGQKLFF.

This clonotype showed up just a few times. The rearrangement links TRBV20-1 to TRBJ2-7; 8 positions agree with TRBD2. This CDR3 comprises 13 residues. Germline lookup yields CDR1 DFQATT and CDR2 SNEGSKA (reference sequence). After removal of 3 bases from V and 5 bases from J, the junction contained 6 bases not matched to a gene. The CDR3 DNA is TGCAGTGCTAGCTTTCGAGCGGGGGACGAGCAGTACTTC. This gives the protein CSASFRAGDEQYF.

V gene TRBV25-1 combines with J gene TRBJ2-7, with a tentative D call TRBD2 (6 bases). The CDR3 extends over 15 amino acids. Deletions cut 3 bases from V and 8 bases from J, with 20 bases between. The V gene's germline CDR1 is MGHDK and CDR2 SYGVNS. This CDR3 is CASSDPGRGGLKQYF. The DNA for the CDR3 is TGTGCCAGCAGTGACCCGGGGCGGGGAGGTCTTAAGCAGTACTTC.

Only a few counts were recorded for this clonotype. Here the CDR3 DNA reads TGTGCCAGCAGTGAATGGGTAGCGAACACCGGGGAGCTGTTTTTT. Its translation is CASSEWVANTGELFF. The chain uses TRBV25-1 and TRBJ2-2; D is uncertain. Per germline, CDR1 MGHDK and CDR2 SYGVNS. V was clipped by 1 base and J by 0 bases, with 6 bases between them. CDR3 length equals 15 residues.

The chain combines TRBV6-2 or TRBV6-3 with TRBJ1-6; D remains unclear. In germline, CDR1 is MNHEY, CDR2 SVGEGT. V was trimmed by 4 bases and J by 8 bases, leaving 12 bases between them. CDR3 size: 14 residues. The CDR3 coding sequence is TGTGCCAGCAGTTTCGACGGTCGACATTCACCCCTCCACTTT. It yields the protein CASSFDGRHSPLHF.